This TCR beta chain was identified during a study of breast tumors, draining lymph nodes, adjacent tissues. Study-level points and caveats: Tumor TCR diversity was below lymph nodes but above nontumor tissue. Compared with basal-like, luminal-like tumors shared significantly more repertoire with nontumor tissue. That most tumor T cells come from lymph nodes remained unproven.

In regard to this clonotype: No antigen is known for it.

TCRdb independently ran MiXCR on the multiplex PCR reads; one entry per CDR3 protein. The data show 12,000 or so distinct CDR3 sequences, about 50% seen once. The CDR3 has 14 amino acids. The germline V and J ends were trimmed by 0 bases and 8 bases, with 14 bases remaining between them. The germline V gene has CDR1 SGHNT and CDR2 YYREEE (reference sequence). This TCR came from a female donor with breast cancer. Some clones in this sample may be carry-over from other donors' samples. The material sequenced was breast tumor tissue. This chain connects TRBV5-4 to TRBJ1-2; D gene unclear. CDR3 in DNA: TGTGCCAGCAGCTTGGAGACACGGGCGGAGGGCTACACCTTC. Protein product: CASSLETRAEGYTF. Based on the CDR3 plus reference TRBV5-4 and TRBJ1-2, the full variable domain is ETGVTQSPTHLIKTRGQQVTLRCSSQSGHNTVSWYQQALGQGPQFIFQYYREEENGRGNFPPRFSGLQFPNYSSELNVNALELDDSALYLCASSLETRAEGYTFGSGTRLTVV.